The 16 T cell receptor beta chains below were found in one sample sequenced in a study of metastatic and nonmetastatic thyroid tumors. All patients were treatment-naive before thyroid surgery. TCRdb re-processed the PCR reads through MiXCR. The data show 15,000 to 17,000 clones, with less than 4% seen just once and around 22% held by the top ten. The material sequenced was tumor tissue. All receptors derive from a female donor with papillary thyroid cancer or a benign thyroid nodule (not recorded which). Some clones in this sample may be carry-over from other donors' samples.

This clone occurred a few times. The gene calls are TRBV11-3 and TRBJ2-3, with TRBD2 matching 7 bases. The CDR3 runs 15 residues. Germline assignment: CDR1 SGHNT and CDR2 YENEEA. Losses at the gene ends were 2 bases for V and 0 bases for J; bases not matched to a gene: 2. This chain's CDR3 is CASSLRRGSTDTQYF. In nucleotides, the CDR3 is TGTGCCAGCAGCTTAAGGCGGGGGAGCACAGATACGCAGTATTTT.

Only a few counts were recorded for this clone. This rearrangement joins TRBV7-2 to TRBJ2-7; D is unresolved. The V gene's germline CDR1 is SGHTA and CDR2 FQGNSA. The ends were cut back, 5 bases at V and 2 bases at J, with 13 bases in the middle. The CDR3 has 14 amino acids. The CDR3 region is CASSPYSATYEQYF. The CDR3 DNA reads TGTGCCAGCAGCCCCTACTCGGCAACCTACGAGCAGTACTTC.

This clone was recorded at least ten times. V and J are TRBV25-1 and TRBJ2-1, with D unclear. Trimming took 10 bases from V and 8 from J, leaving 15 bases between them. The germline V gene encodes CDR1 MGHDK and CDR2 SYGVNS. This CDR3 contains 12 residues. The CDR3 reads CATTRWGDEQFF. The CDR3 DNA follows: TGTGCCACCACACGTTGGGGTGATGAGCAGTTCTTC.

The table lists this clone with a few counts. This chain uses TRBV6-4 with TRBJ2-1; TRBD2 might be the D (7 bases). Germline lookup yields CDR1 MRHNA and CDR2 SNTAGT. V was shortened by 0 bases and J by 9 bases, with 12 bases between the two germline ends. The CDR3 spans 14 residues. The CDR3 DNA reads TGTGCCAGCAGTGACTCTGGGGGGGCCAGTGAGCAGTTCTTC. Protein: CASSDSGGASEQFF.

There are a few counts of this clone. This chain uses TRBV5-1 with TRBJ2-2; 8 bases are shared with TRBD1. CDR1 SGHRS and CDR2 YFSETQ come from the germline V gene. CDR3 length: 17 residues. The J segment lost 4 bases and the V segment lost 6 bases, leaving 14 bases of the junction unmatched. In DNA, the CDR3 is TGCGCCAGCACCCTAGGTACCCAGGGGGCAGCCACCGGGGAGCTGTTTTTT. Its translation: CASTLGTQGAATGELFF.

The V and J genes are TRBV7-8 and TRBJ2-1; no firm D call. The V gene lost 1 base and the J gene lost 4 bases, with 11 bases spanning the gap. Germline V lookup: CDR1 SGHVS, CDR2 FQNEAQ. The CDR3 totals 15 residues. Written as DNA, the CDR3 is TGTGCCAGCAGCTTAGTTAGCAGAGATTACAATGAGCAGTTCTTC. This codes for CASSLVSRDYNEQFF.

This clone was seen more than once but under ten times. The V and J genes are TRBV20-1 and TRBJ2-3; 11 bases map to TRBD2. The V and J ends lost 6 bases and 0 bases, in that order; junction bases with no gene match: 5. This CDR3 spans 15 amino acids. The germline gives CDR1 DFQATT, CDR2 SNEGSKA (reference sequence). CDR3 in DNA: TGCAGTGCCCTGGGGACTAGCGGTAGCACAGATACGCAGTATTTT. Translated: CSALGTSGSTDTQYF.

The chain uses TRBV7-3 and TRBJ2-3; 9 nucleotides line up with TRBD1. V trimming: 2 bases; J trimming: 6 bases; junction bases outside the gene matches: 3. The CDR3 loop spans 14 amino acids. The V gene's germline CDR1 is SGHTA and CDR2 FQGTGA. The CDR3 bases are TGTGCCAGCAGCTTAGGACAGGGGCTGGATACGCAGTATTTT. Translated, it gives CASSLGQGLDTQYF.

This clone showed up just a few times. CDR3 nucleotide sequence: TGTGCCAGCAGCTTACTAGCGGGAGGGCCCACAGATACGCAGTATTTT. Its protein product is CASSLLAGGPTDTQYF. V is TRBV5-8 and J is TRBJ2-3; 13 nucleotides match TRBD2. Trimming took 2 bases from V and 2 from J; bases not matched to a gene: 2. Germline V gene lookup returns CDR1 SGHTS and CDR2 YDEGEE. The CDR3 has 16 residues.

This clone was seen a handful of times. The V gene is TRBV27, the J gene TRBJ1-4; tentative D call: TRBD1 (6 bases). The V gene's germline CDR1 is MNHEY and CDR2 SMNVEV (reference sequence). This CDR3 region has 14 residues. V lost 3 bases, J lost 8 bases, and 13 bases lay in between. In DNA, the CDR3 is TGTGCCAGCAGTTTCGGGGGGGCTAGGGAAAAACTGTTTTTT. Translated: CASSFGGAREKLFF.

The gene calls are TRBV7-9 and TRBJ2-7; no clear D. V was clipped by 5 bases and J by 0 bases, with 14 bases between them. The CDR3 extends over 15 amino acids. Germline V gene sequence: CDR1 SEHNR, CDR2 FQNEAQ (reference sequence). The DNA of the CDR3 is TGTGCCAGCAGCCGCCGGGCAGCCTCCTCCTACGAGCAGTACTTC. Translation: CASSRRAASSYEQYF.

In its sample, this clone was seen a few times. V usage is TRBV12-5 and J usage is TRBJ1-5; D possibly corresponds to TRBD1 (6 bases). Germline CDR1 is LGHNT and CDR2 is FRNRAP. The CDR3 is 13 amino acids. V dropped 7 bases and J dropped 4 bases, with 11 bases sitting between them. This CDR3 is CASALDRNQPQHF. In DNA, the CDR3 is TGTGCTAGTGCCCTCGACAGGAATCAGCCCCAGCATTTT.

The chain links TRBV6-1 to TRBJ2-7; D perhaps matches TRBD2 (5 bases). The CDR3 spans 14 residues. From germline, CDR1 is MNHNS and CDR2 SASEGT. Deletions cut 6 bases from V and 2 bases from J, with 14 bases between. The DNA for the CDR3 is TGTGCCAGCAGCCTTTGGGCGGGTGCCTACGAGCAGTACTTC. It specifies CASSLWAGAYEQYF.

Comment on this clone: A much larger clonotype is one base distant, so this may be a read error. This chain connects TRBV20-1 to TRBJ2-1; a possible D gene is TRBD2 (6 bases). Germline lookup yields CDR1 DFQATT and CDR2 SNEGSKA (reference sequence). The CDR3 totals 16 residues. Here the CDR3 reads CSALSLAERAYNEQLF. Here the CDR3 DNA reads TGCAGTGCCCTTTCCCTTGCGGAGCGGGCGTACAATGAGCAGCTCTTC.

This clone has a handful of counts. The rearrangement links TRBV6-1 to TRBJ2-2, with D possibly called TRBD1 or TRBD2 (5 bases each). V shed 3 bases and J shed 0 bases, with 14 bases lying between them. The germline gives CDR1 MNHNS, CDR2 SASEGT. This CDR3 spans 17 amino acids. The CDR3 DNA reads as TGTGCCAGCAGTGAGGGATGGGGGAGTACGAACACCGGGGAGCTGTTTTTT. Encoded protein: CASSEGWGSTNTGELFF.

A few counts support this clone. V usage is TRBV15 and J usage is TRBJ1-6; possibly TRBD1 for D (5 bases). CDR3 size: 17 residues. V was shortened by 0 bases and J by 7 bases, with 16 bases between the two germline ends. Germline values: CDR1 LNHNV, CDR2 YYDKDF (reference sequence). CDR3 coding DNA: TGTGCCACCAGCAGAGATGGCGTGGGGGGGATGAATTCACCCCTCCACTTT. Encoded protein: CATSRDGVGGMNSPLHF.